This T cell receptor (beta chain) was captured in a study of T-cell memory formation after mild COVID-19. TCRdb called the 5' RACE reads again in MiXCR, with one record for every CDR3 protein. Of roughly 130,000 distinct CDR3 sequences listed, approximately 17% were seen once; the top ten hold approximately 5.5%. Sequenced: PBMCs or a T cell subset sorted from them (not recorded which). The sequence was collected from a man aged 18-30 years who had mild COVID-19 (a few samples of this study predate the infection). Cell type and time point are not known.

The CDR3 DNA is TGCGCCAGCAGCGGACCCACGGGTGAAGGTCCGAACACCGGGGAGCTGTTTTTT. This encodes CASSGPTGEGPNTGELFF. V usage is TRBV5-1 and J usage is TRBJ2-2; no clear D. CDR1 SGHRS and CDR2 YFSETQ come from the germline V gene. The CDR3 runs to 18 residues. Trimming stripped 4 bases from V and 0 bases from J, with 19 bases between.